These T cell receptor beta chains were read from a single sample in a study of early T cells in non-severe SARS-CoV-2 infection. TCRdb re-called the 5' RACE reads with MiXCR, one entry per CDR3 protein. Here the sample spans around 80,000 distinct CDR3 sequences, around 10% being singletons. The sequencing here drew on whole blood, taken at baseline. Every receptor here comes from an adult who was a healthcare worker with PCR-confirmed SARS-CoV-2 infection or an uninfected control (not recorded which). Both conserved end residues are part of each CDR3. D genes are given only for firm matches. Expanded clones are given a class, and other clones once, few, many or no size at all.

v_gene,abundance,j_gene,d_gene,CDR3nt,CDR3aa
TRBV6-4,.,TRBJ2-7,TRBD2,TGTGCCACCCAGCCGGGACTAGCGGGGATTTACGAGCAGTACTTC,CATQPGLAGIYEQYF
TRBV6-5,few,TRBJ2-4,.,TGTGCCAGCAGAACAACCGTACAGGGAGCCAAAAACATTCAGTACTTC,CASRTTVQGAKNIQYF
TRBV20-1,few,TRBJ1-3,.,TGCAGTGCACAGACAGCCATGGAAGGTGGAAACACCATATATTTT,CSAQTAMEGGNTIYF
TRBV12-3/TRBV12-4,many,TRBJ2-1,TRBD1,TGTGCCAGCAGTTTAGTACAGGGGGCTGAGCAGTTCTTC,CASSLVQGAEQFF
TRBV12-3/TRBV12-4,.,TRBJ1-1,TRBD1,TGTGCCAGCAGTTGGGACAGGGCGAGCACTGAAGCTTTCTTT,CASSWDRASTEAFF
TRBV20-1,.,TRBJ2-3,TRBD2,TGCAGTGCTAGAGATACCCGGGGGGGCCCAGATACGCAGTATTTT,CSARDTRGGPDTQYF
TRBV5-1,.,TRBJ1-1,.,TGCGCCAGCAACTTGGGGACGGTGAACACTGAAGCTTTCTTT,CASNLGTVNTEAFF
TRBV6-5,few,TRBJ2-2,.,TGTGCCAGCAGTTGGCAAGGGGGGACGGCGAACACCGGGGAGCTGTTTTTT,CASSWQGGTANTGELFF
TRBV7-9,few,TRBJ1-3,.,TGTGCCAGCAGCTTAGCAGGCAGAGGATCTGGAAACACCATATATTTT,CASSLAGRGSGNTIYF
TRBV7-2,.,TRBJ1-3,.,TGTGCCAGCACCGACACCCGGGGAAACACCATATATTTT,CASTDTRGNTIYF
TRBV7-2,many,TRBJ1-1,.,TGTGCCAGCACCATCGGACAGCCGAACACTGAAGCTTTCTTT,CASTIGQPNTEAFF
TRBV6-5,few,TRBJ1-4,TRBD1,TGTGCCAGCAGTTTCGGACAGGGGCTTGAAAAACTGTTTTTT,CASSFGQGLEKLFF
TRBV9,few,TRBJ2-1,.,TGTGCCAGCAGCGTAGGTGGGCGGTACAATGAGCAGTTCTTC,CASSVGGRYNEQFF
TRBV9,few,TRBJ1-5,.,TGTGCCAGCGGCCCCGATAGCAATCAGCCCCAGCATTTT,CASGPDSNQPQHF
TRBV4-2,few,TRBJ2-1,TRBD2,TGTGCCAGCAGCCAAGAAGGACGGGGGGGCGTAGATGAGCAGTTCTTC,CASSQEGRGGVDEQFF
TRBV6-1,many,TRBJ2-7,.,TGTGCCAGCAGTGACTGGGTAATGCCCTACGAGCAGTACTTC,CASSDWVMPYEQYF
TRBV6-5,.,TRBJ1-6,.,TGTGCCAGCGGACGGGCCATCGGAAATTCACCCCTCCACTTT,CASGRAIGNSPLHF
TRBV7-6,.,TRBJ2-5,.,TGTGCCAGCAGCTTAGATTCTAGGACCCAGTACTTC,CASSLDSRTQYF
TRBV2,few,TRBJ2-1,.,TGTGCCAGCAGTCTATACGTAGGGGATGAGCAGTTCTTC,CASSLYVGDEQFF
TRBV11-1,.,TRBJ2-7,.,TGTGCCAGCAGCAACCCAGGGGGGGAAAGCTCCTACGAGCAGTACTTC,CASSNPGGESSYEQYF
TRBV2,many,TRBJ2-2,.,TGTGCCAGCAAATATCGGGATAACACCGGGGAGCTGTTTTTT,CASKYRDNTGELFF
TRBV7-2,few,TRBJ1-4,.,TGTGCCAGCAGCCCAGACAGTCATGAAAAACTGTTTTTT,CASSPDSHEKLFF
TRBV12-5,few,TRBJ2-3,.,TGTGCTAGTGGTTACACGTTTAGCACAGATACGCAGTATTTT,CASGYTFSTDTQYF
TRBV29-1,.,TRBJ2-3,.,TGCAGCGCCGAAGACAGGCCAGATACGCAGTATTTT,CSAEDRPDTQYF
TRBV20-1,.,TRBJ2-4,TRBD2,TGTAGTGCTAGACCATGGGGACTATTAGCCAACAACATTCAGTACTTC,CSARPWGLLANNIQYF
TRBV24-1,.,TRBJ2-1,TRBD2,TGTGCCACCAGTGATGCGGGGGGAATTGGATTTAATGAGCAGTTCTTC,CATSDAGGIGFNEQFF
TRBV28,.,TRBJ2-3,.,TGTGCCAGCAGCGGGGACACAGATACGCAGTATTTT,CASSGDTDTQYF
TRBV7-9,few,TRBJ2-1,.,TGTGCCAGCAGCTTAGCCCTAATCGGTGAGCAGTTCTTC,CASSLALIGEQFF
TRBV20-1,few,TRBJ1-1,.,TGCAGTGCTAGATCGGGTTTGGCGAACACTGAAGCTTTCTTT,CSARSGLANTEAFF
TRBV7-9,few,TRBJ2-1,.,TGTGCCAGCAGCTTTGATAGAAATGAGCAGTTCTTC,CASSFDRNEQFF
TRBV29-1,.,TRBJ1-2,.,TGCAGCGTTTCGCCAGGGACTACTGGCTACACCTTC,CSVSPGTTGYTF
TRBV7-8,.,TRBJ1-3,.,TGTGCCAGCAGCTTAGGGTTGCGTGGAAACACCATATATTTT,CASSLGLRGNTIYF
TRBV18,.,TRBJ1-6,.,TGTGCCAGCTCATCTGTCCGGGGACGAGGCCCTGATTCACCCCTCCACTTT,CASSSVRGRGPDSPLHF
TRBV6-2/TRBV6-3,few,TRBJ1-2,.,TGTGCCAGCAGCTCAGTAGGAAGGTATGGCTACACCTTC,CASSSVGRYGYTF
TRBV20-1,few,TRBJ2-1,TRBD1,TGCAGTGCCAGAAACAGGGGGGACAATGAGCAGTTCTTC,CSARNRGDNEQFF
TRBV30,.,TRBJ2-1,.,TGTGCCTGGAGCCCCGGGCTAGCGATCAATGAGCAGTTCTTC,CAWSPGLAINEQFF
TRBV2,few,TRBJ1-5,.,TGTGCCAGCAGCCTGCAGGAGGGCAATCAGCCCCAGCATTTT,CASSLQEGNQPQHF
TRBV20-1,.,TRBJ2-3,TRBD2,TGCAGTGCTAAGGAGCGGGGGGGCCGCGATACGCAGTATTTT,CSAKERGGRDTQYF
TRBV7-2,.,TRBJ1-4,.,TGTGCCAGCAGCTTGCACGGGCCGGGGAATGAAAAACTGTTTTTT,CASSLHGPGNEKLFF
TRBV7-9,.,TRBJ1-4,TRBD1,TGTGCCAGCAGCCTGACAGGGGGCCTTAATGAAAAACTGTTTTTT,CASSLTGGLNEKLFF
TRBV4-1,many,TRBJ2-6,.,TGCGCCAGCAGCCAAGGCACAGGCTCTGGGGCCAACGTCCTGACTTTC,CASSQGTGSGANVLTF
TRBV25-1,.,TRBJ2-7,TRBD1,TGTGCCAGCAGTGAACTCGGGACAGGACCCGGCGAGCAGTACTTC,CASSELGTGPGEQYF
TRBV28,.,TRBJ1-6,.,TGTGCCAGCAGTTTACAGGATGGGTATAATTCACCCCTCCACTTT,CASSLQDGYNSPLHF
TRBV20-1,many,TRBJ1-2,.,TGCAGTGCTAGAGATTCGGGACACAGCTATGGCTACACCTTC,CSARDSGHSYGYTF
TRBV28,many,TRBJ1-5,.,TGTGCCAGCAGACATAATCAGCCCCAGCATTTT,CASRHNQPQHF
TRBV5-1,few,TRBJ2-5,TRBD2,TGCGCCAGCAGCTTGGCGGGGGGGCTAGAGACCCAGTACTTC,CASSLAGGLETQYF
TRBV12-3/TRBV12-4,few,TRBJ1-1,TRBD1,TGTGCCAGCAGGGACACGGACAGGGGCGTTGAAGCTTTCTTT,CASRDTDRGVEAFF
TRBV7-2,many,TRBJ1-6,.,TGTGCCAGCAGCTTAGGGGTTCAGTCACCCCTCCACTTT,CASSLGVQSPLHF
TRBV7-9,.,TRBJ2-1,TRBD2,TGTGCCAGCAGTCCTAGAGGGGCTAGCGGTCGTTTCTACAATGAGCAGTTCTTC,CASSPRGASGRFYNEQFF
TRBV28,few,TRBJ1-2,.,TGTGCCAGCAACCCCCCCAGCCGAAGTTATGGCTACACCTTC,CASNPPSRSYGYTF
TRBV20-1,many,TRBJ1-5,.,TGCAGTGCTGCCGGGGGTCGCGACCAGCATTTT,CSAAGGRDQHF
TRBV27,few,TRBJ2-5,.,TGTGCCAGCAGTTTCCGCCTGGGACACCAAGAGACCCAGTACTTC,CASSFRLGHQETQYF
TRBV6-5,few,TRBJ1-6,TRBD1,TGTGCCAGCGGACAGGGTAATTCACCCCTCCACTTT,CASGQGNSPLHF